The present T cell receptor (beta chain) was sequenced within a study of OX40 agonist ivuxolimab in advanced cancers. Overall study: The patients received ivuxolimab by intravenous route every 2 weeks at 0.01 to 10 mg/kg.

TCRdb keeps only in-frame clones here, not all; method: immunoSEQ multiplex PCR. Among more than 80,000 clones, 80% to 90% were seen once, and the ten largest hold around 2%. Germline V lookup: CDR1 SGHRS, CDR2 YFSETQ. The CDR3 is 16 residues long. This sequence was found in an adult with an advanced solid tumor such as melanoma, head and neck, liver or kidney cancer. The sequenced sample was CD4+ or CD8+ T cells sorted from blood, obtained in a trial of the OX40 agonist ivuxolimab. The gene calls are TRBV5-1 and TRBJ2-5; 10 nucleotides align to TRBD1. The end of the DNA is better explained by TRBJ2-7, so the J call may be wrong. CDR3 coding DNA: TGCGCCAGCAGCTTGAGTACGGGACAGGGGCCCTACGAGCAGTACTTC. Translation gives CASSLSTGQGPYEQYF.